This TCR beta chain is drawn from a study of CD8+ T cells in alopecia areata. cDNA serving as the sequencing template came from extracted, reverse transcribed RNA. TCRdb keeps only in-frame clones here, not all; method: immunoSEQ multiplex PCR. The sample consists of fewer than 200,000 clones, under 60% of them appearing once. As for treatment: oral pan-JAK inhibitor, 5-10 mg twice daily. This clone has more than one count but fewer than ten. This CDR3 is built from 13 residues. The germline CDR1 and CDR2 sequences are SGHAT and FQNNGV. V lost 0 bases and J lost 5, with 7 bases in between. This material consisted of CD8+ T cells sorted from blood, taken at week 24, from a patient treated with tofacitinib. The chain is built from TRBV11-2 and TRBJ2-5; no definite D call. The receptor was derived from a human donor with alopecia areata. The CDR3 DNA follows: TGTGCCAGCAGCTTAGATCATGCGGAGACCCAGTACTTC. This codes for CASSLDHAETQYF.